The next 14 T cell receptor beta chains were all read from a single sample in a study of technical replicates of blood from a few donors. TCRdb's copy holds only in-frame clones and misses some; the assay was immunoSEQ multiplex PCR. The sample consists of 100,000 or so clones, 95% of them appearing once. Sequenced material: T cells isolated from PBMCs. The receptor source for this set is a human donor in good health.

V is TRBV6-5 and J is TRBJ1-1; possible D gene TRBD1, 5 bases. Trimming left V 5 bases short and J 0 bases short, with 7 bases between. The CDR3 runs 13 residues. CDR1 and CDR2 from the germline V gene are MNHEY and SVGAGI. The CDR3 region has the DNA TGTGCCAGCAGTGGGGCGGTGAACACTGAAGCTTTCTTT. Protein sequence: CASSGAVNTEAFF.

The CDR3 coding sequence is TGCGCCAGCAGGGAGGACAGGGACTACGAGCAGTACTTC. It encodes CASREDRDYEQYF. The chain has TRBV10-2 and TRBJ2-7; 8 nucleotides agree with TRBD1. The ends lost 6 bases at V and 3 bases at J; junction bases unmatched: 4. This CDR3 contains 13 residues. The germline V gene has CDR1 WSHSY and CDR2 SAAADI.

The chain couples TRBV12-5 to TRBJ2-1, with 10 bases lining up with TRBD2. Germline V CDR1 and CDR2: LGHNT, FRNRAP. V was clipped by 5 bases and J by 1 base; unmatched bases: 5. The CDR3 is made up of 16 amino acids. The CDR3: CASGLISGRSYNEQFF. The DNA of the CDR3 is TGTGCTAGTGGTCTAATTAGCGGGAGGTCCTACAATGAGCAGTTCTTC.

This chain connects TRBV19 to TRBJ2-7; 10 positions match TRBD1. CDR3 length: 16 residues. With 1 base clipped from V and 1 base from J, the junction kept 4 bases outside the gene matches. Per germline, CDR1 LNHDA and CDR2 SQIVND (reference sequence). DNA for the CDR3: TGTGCCAGTAGTATAGCCGGGACAGGGGCTTCCTACGAGCAGTACTTC. Translated: CASSIAGTGASYEQYF.

CDR3 nucleotides: TGTGCCAGCAGCTTGCGGCTAGCGGGAGGGCCCTCAGAGACCCAGTACTTC. It encodes CASSLRLAGGPSETQYF. V gene TRBV5-4 combines with J gene TRBJ2-5; 12 bases line up with TRBD2. The length of the CDR3 is 17 residues. V was clipped by 1 base and J by 4 bases; unmatched bases: 8. CDR1 SGHNT and CDR2 YYREEE come from the germline V gene (reference sequence). The variable domain in full, completed from reference TRBV5-4 and TRBJ2-5, reads ETGVTQSPTHLIKTRGQQVTLRCSSQSGHNTVSWYQQALGQGPQFIFQYYREEENGRGNFPPRFSGLQFPNYSSELNVNALELDDSALYLCASSLRLAGGPSETQYFGPGTRLLVL.

This clone was recorded only once. This chain links TRBV5-1 with TRBJ2-1; 9 bases agree with TRBD1. Trimming took 5 bases from V and 7 from J; bases not matched to a gene: 7. The germline gives CDR1 SGHRS, CDR2 YFSETQ. CDR3 length: 14 amino acids. The CDR3 spells CASSSGTGYNEQFF. As DNA, the CDR3 is TGCGCCAGCAGTTCCGGGACAGGGTATAATGAGCAGTTCTTC.

This clone was counted between two and nine times. J is TRBJ1-2 and V is TRBV21-1; the table's D call TRBD1 went unverified against the DNA. TRBV21-1 is labeled a pseudogene. The CDR3 extends over 14 amino acids. The CDR3 protein is CASSREGGSYGYTF. The CDR3 nucleotides read TGTGCCAGCAGCAGGGAAGGGGGCAGCTATGGCTACACCTTC.

The chain employs TRBV9 and TRBJ2-7; 7 nucleotides line up with TRBD2. Germline CDR1 is SGDLS and CDR2 is YYNGEE. This CDR3 region has 16 residues. Unmatched junction bases numbered 13, after V lost 4 bases and J lost 3 bases. The CDR3 spells CASSPGRAGLGYEQYF. In nucleotides, the CDR3 is TGTGCCAGCAGCCCGGGGAGGGCAGGGTTGGGCTACGAGCAGTACTTC. Full variable domain (rest looked up from reference TRBV9 and TRBJ2-7): DSGVTQTPKHLITATGQRVTLRCSPRSGDLSVYWYQQSLDQGLQFLIQYYNGEERAKGNILERFSAQQFPDLHSELNLSSLELGDSALYFCASSPGRAGLGYEQYFGPGTRLTVT.

The rearrangement joins TRBV11-2 to TRBJ1-5; 7 nucleotides agree with TRBD1. The junction had 3 bases not matched to a gene; V was cut back by 5 bases and J by 2 bases. Germline loops: CDR1 SGHAT, CDR2 FQNNGV. The CDR3 is made up of 14 amino acids. In DNA form, the CDR3 reads TGTGCCAGCAGCGTTGGGACAGGCAATCAGCCCCAGCATTTT. Its translation: CASSVGTGNQPQHF. The whole variable domain, filled in from reference TRBV11-2 and TRBJ1-5, reads EAGVAQSPRYKIIEKRQSVAFWCNPISGHATLYWYQQILGQGPKLLIQFQNNGVVDDSQLPKDRFSAERLKGVDSTLKIQPAKLEDSAVYLCASSVGTGNQPQHFGDGTRLSIL.

CDR3 in amino acids: CASSFGGAGAGDTQYF. The CDR3, as DNA: TGTGCCAGCAGCTTCGGTGGAGCGGGAGCGGGAGATACGCAGTATTTT. The V gene is TRBV7-9, the J gene TRBJ2-3, with 8 bases that match TRBD2. The CDR3 totals 16 residues. The germline gives CDR1 SEHNR, CDR2 FQNEAQ (reference sequence). The ends lost 3 bases at V and 5 bases at J; junction bases unmatched: 10.

J is TRBJ2-3 and V is TRBV5-4, with 7 bases matching TRBD1. CDR1 and CDR2 from the germline V gene are SGHNT and YYREEE (reference sequence). The CDR3 length is 14 residues. Trimming removed 0 bases from V and 6 bases from J; junction bases left unmatched: 4. CDR3 nucleotide sequence: TGTGCCAGCAGCTTGGGACAGGGCGGCGATACGCAGTATTTT. Protein: CASSLGQGGDTQYF.

The rearrangement uses TRBV14 and TRBJ2-3; 9 positions match TRBD1. The ends lost 2 bases at V and 6 bases at J; junction bases unmatched: 12. The CDR3 loop spans 17 amino acids. Germline assignment: CDR1 SGHDN and CDR2 FVKESK. CDR3 amino acids: CASSQPDRGPIMDTQYF. The CDR3 nucleotides read TGTGCCAGCAGCCAACCGGACAGGGGACCAATAATGGATACGCAGTATTTT.

The V call is TRBV2, the J call TRBJ1-5, with 9 positions matching TRBD1. The CDR3 sequence is 13 residues long. With V trimmed by 9 bases and J by 7 bases, 7 bases remained unmatched. Looked up from germline, CDR1 is SNHLY and CDR2 is FYNNEI. The CDR3, as DNA: TGTGCCAGTACACAGGGGGCGGGACAGCCCCAGCATTTT. It codes for CASTQGAGQPQHF.

The CDR3: CASTHAATGELFF. The CDR3 DNA reads TGCGCCAGCACCCACGCGGCGACCGGGGAGCTGTTTTTT. V usage is TRBV5-1 and J usage is TRBJ2-2; D gene unclear. This CDR3 contains 13 residues. V shed 6 bases and J shed 5 bases, with 11 bases lying between them. Germline V gene sequence: CDR1 SGHRS, CDR2 YFSETQ.